Listed below are T cell receptor beta chains from one sample, sequenced in a study of CD8 T cells in ankylosing spondylitis. TCRdb ran MiXCR on the 5' RACE reads and lists one entry per CDR3 protein. The table includes about 700,000 distinct CDR3 sequences, over 15% detected once. What was sequenced was blood, either unsorted or a sorted T cell fraction (not recorded which). These receptors were obtained from a male donor with ankylosing spondylitis. CDR3s include the opening cysteine and the closing phenylalanine or tryptophan. Each record gives: J gene, clone size, D gene, CDR3 length, V gene, CDR3 protein, CDR3 DNA. D genes are given only for firm matches. Clone sizes are given selectively: once, few, many, or a class where the clone is expanded.

TRBJ1-1 few TRBD1 16 TRBV6-5 CASSYSRDRVGTEAFF TGTGCCAGCAGTTACTCGAGGGACAGGGTTGGCACTGAAGCTTTCTTT
TRBJ1-2 few NA 15 TRBV28 CASSLEPEGDYGYTF TGTGCCAGCAGTTTAGAGCCGGAAGGTGACTATGGCTACACCTTC
TRBJ2-3 NA TRBD2 15 TRBV7-2 CASSYWRGLTDTQYF TGTGCCAGCAGCTATTGGCGGGGGTTAACAGATACGCAGTATTTT
TRBJ2-4 few TRBD2 16 TRBV28 CASSQRASGAKNIQYF TGTGCCAGCAGCCAGCGGGCTAGCGGAGCCAAAAACATTCAGTACTTC
TRBJ2-7 NA NA 15 TRBV5-1 CASSSSPPPGYEQYF TGCGCCAGCAGTTCATCACCGCCTCCTGGGTACGAGCAGTACTTC
TRBJ2-1 few TRBD2 16 TRBV5-1 CASSLGGTSSYNEQFF TGCGCCAGCAGCTTAGGGGGGACTAGCTCCTACAATGAGCAGTTCTTC
TRBJ1-1 NA TRBD1 13 TRBV6-1 CASSLETGSEAFF TGTGCCAGCAGTCTAGAGACAGGGTCTGAAGCTTTCTTT
TRBJ2-1 few NA 16 TRBV7-9 CASSLAPGHRSNEQFF TGTGCCAGCAGCTTAGCGCCGGGACACCGGAGTAATGAGCAGTTCTTC
TRBJ1-5 NA NA 12 TRBV2 CASMGVNQPQHF TGTGCCAGCATGGGGGTAAATCAGCCCCAGCATTTT
TRBJ2-5 many TRBD1 13 TRBV29-1 CSVPTGGRETQYF TGCAGCGTACCTACAGGGGGCAGGGAGACCCAGTACTTC
TRBJ1-6 NA NA 15 TRBV5-1 CASRPDNSGYSPLHF TGCGCCAGCAGACCCGACAACTCCGGATATTCACCCCTCCACTTT
TRBJ1-1 NA NA 12 TRBV28 CASSSSPREAFF TGTGCCAGCAGTTCCAGTCCGAGGGAAGCTTTCTTT
TRBJ2-4 few NA 16 TRBV14 CASSQAGNIAKNIQYF TGTGCCAGCAGCCAAGCCGGGAATATAGCCAAAAACATTCAGTACTTC
TRBJ2-1 NA TRBD2 15 TRBV15 CATSTSGGSYNEQFF TGTGCCACCAGCACTAGCGGGGGCTCCTACAATGAGCAGTTCTTC
TRBJ2-3 few TRBD2 14 TRBV5-6 CASSPGLGGDTQYF TGTGCCAGCAGCCCCGGACTGGGAGGGGATACGCAGTATTTT
TRBJ1-1 NA TRBD1 14 TRBV20-1 CSARTDRGHTEAFF TGCAGTGCTAGAACGGACAGGGGGCACACTGAAGCTTTCTTT
TRBJ2-7 NA NA 14 TRBV28 CASSPGGYSGERYF TGTGCCAGCAGTCCGGGGGGCTATTCTGGAGAGCGGTACTTC
TRBJ2-1 few TRBD2 15 TRBV5-5 CASSLTSGGINEQFF TGTGCCAGCAGCTTGACTAGCGGGGGGATCAATGAGCAGTTCTTC
TRBJ2-1 NA NA 14 TRBV6-1 CASRSTHRYNEQFF TGTGCCAGCAGATCAACCCACCGCTACAATGAGCAGTTCTTC
TRBJ2-1 NA TRBD2 13 TRBV6-1 CASSRGLAGGLFF TGTGCCAGCAGCCGCGGACTAGCGGGAGGGCTGTTCTTC
TRBJ2-7 few NA 13 TRBV28 CASRGTRLMEQYF TGTGCCAGCAGAGGGACTCGGCTGATGGAGCAGTACTTC
TRBJ1-5 NA TRBD1 16 TRBV28 CASSLSYRGSNQPQHF TGTGCCAGCAGTTTATCATACAGGGGTAGCAATCAGCCCCAGCATTTT
TRBJ1-6 few NA 15 TRBV4-2 CASSQVSGPNSPLHF TGTGCCAGCAGCCAAGTGTCAGGGCCAAATTCACCCCTCCACTTT
TRBJ1-2 few NA 11 TRBV2 CASRIGGGYTF TGTGCCAGCAGGATAGGTGGTGGCTACACCTTC
TRBJ1-1 NA NA 13 TRBV7-2 CASSLGSTTEAFF TGTGCCAGCAGCTTAGGCTCGACCACTGAAGCTTTCTTT
TRBJ2-7 many TRBD2 15 TRBV4-1 CASSPRLAGGYEQYF TGCGCCAGCAGCCCGAGACTAGCGGGAGGATACGAGCAGTACTTC
TRBJ2-6 NA NA 19 TRBV7-3 CASSLTADPTLSGANVLTF TGTGCCAGCAGCTTAACCGCAGACCCCACTCTCTCTGGGGCCAACGTCCTGACTTTC
TRBJ1-1 few NA 14 TRBV12-3/TRBV12-4 CASGQLMMNTEAFF TGTGCCAGCGGACAGTTGATGATGAACACTGAAGCTTTCTTT
TRBJ2-7 NA TRBD2 15 TRBV6-2/TRBV6-3 CASSVLAGASYEQYF TGTGCCAGCAGTGTACTAGCGGGAGCTTCCTACGAGCAGTACTTC
TRBJ2-7 many NA 15 TRBV4-2 CASSQERSSVQEQYF TGTGCCAGCAGCCAAGAACGCTCTAGCGTTCAGGAGCAGTACTTC
TRBJ2-3 once NA 15 TRBV20-1 CSARVAGASTDTQYF TGCAGTGCTAGAGTGGCGGGGGCCTCCACAGATACGCAGTATTTT
TRBJ1-5 NA NA 13 TRBV7-2 CASSTRTGQPQHF TGTGCCAGCAGCACGCGGACGGGCCAGCCCCAGCATTTT
TRBJ2-3 few NA 15 TRBV6-1 CASRGRRTDTDTQYF TGTGCCAGCAGGGGGAGGAGGACAGACACAGATACGCAGTATTTT
TRBJ2-1 many NA 14 TRBV12-3/TRBV12-4 CASSLSGDYNEQFF TGTGCCAGCAGTTTATCTGGCGACTACAATGAGCAGTTCTTC
TRBJ2-3 NA TRBD2 15 TRBV25-1 CASSESGRGTDTQYF TGTGCCAGCAGTGAGAGCGGGAGAGGCACAGATACGCAGTATTTT
TRBJ2-1 few NA 15 TRBV5-5 CASRRSLDSYNEQFF TGTGCCAGCAGGCGGTCACTGGACTCCTACAATGAGCAGTTCTTC
TRBJ2-7 NA TRBD2 16 TRBV6-2/TRBV6-3 CASSYTSGTSSYEQYF TGTGCCAGCAGTTATACTAGCGGGACGAGCTCCTACGAGCAGTACTTC
TRBJ1-4 NA NA 12 TRBV20-1 CSATALNEKLFF TGCAGCGCTACAGCGTTAAATGAAAAACTGTTTTTT
TRBJ2-7 NA TRBD1 13 TRBV29-1 CSAWDRGLYEQYF TGCAGCGCATGGGACAGGGGGCTCTACGAGCAGTACTTC
TRBJ2-2 few NA 14 TRBV12-3/TRBV12-4 CASSLRSSSGELFF TGTGCCAGCAGTTTGCGTTCCTCCTCCGGGGAGCTGTTTTTT
TRBJ2-2 NA NA 16 TRBV18 CASSLRGFTNTGELFF TGTGCCAGCTCACTGCGCGGGTTTACGAACACCGGGGAGCTGTTTTTT
TRBJ1-1 NA NA 14 TRBV6-5 CASSYWGPSSEAFF TGTGCCAGCAGTTATTGGGGTCCCTCCTCGGAAGCTTTCTTT
TRBJ1-2 NA TRBD1 18 TRBV20-1 CSARASRDRGLPLYGYTF TGCAGTGCTAGAGCCTCACGGGACAGGGGCCTTCCCCTATATGGCTACACCTTC
TRBJ1-5 NA TRBD1 14 TRBV2 CASREQGAGQPQHF TGTGCCAGCAGGGAACAGGGGGCAGGTCAGCCCCAGCATTTT
TRBJ2-7 NA TRBD2 15 TRBV7-9 CASSLVGSGSYEQYF TGTGCCAGCAGCTTAGTGGGTAGCGGGAGCTACGAGCAGTACTTC
TRBJ2-7 NA NA 15 TRBV20-1 CSASWAGSYSYEQYF TGCAGTGCTAGTTGGGCAGGGAGTTACTCCTACGAGCAGTACTTC
TRBJ2-7 once NA 16 TRBV12-3/TRBV12-4 CASSFELAGAPYEQYF TGTGCCAGCAGTTTCGAATTGGCGGGGGCCCCCTACGAGCAGTACTTC
TRBJ2-2 NA TRBD2 19 TRBV3-1 CASSQRVGSSGSGAGELFF TGTGCCAGCAGCCAAAGGGTCGGGTCTAGCGGGAGTGGAGCCGGGGAGCTGTTTTTT
TRBJ2-3 NA NA 13 TRBV7-8 CASSTDGRGTQYF TGTGCCAGCAGCACAGACGGTCGCGGTACGCAGTATTTT
TRBJ1-5 NA TRBD1 14 TRBV7-2 CASSVGTVNQPQHF TGTGCCAGCAGCGTAGGGACAGTTAATCAGCCCCAGCATTTT
TRBJ2-7 many NA 12 TRBV2 CASTAGSYEQYF TGTGCCAGCACAGCAGGCTCCTACGAGCAGTACTTC
TRBJ2-5 few NA 14 TRBV7-9 CASSMGGVQETQYF TGTGCCAGCAGCATGGGAGGAGTCCAAGAGACCCAGTACTTC
TRBJ1-1 NA NA 14 TRBV2 CASSVQGSDTEAFF TGTGCCAGCAGTGTGCAGGGGTCCGACACTGAAGCTTTCTTT
TRBJ2-1 NA NA 13 TRBV2 CASSEWRDNEQFF TGTGCCAGCAGTGAATGGAGGGACAATGAGCAGTTCTTC
TRBJ2-7 few NA 12 TRBV29-1 CSVVRQGGEQYF TGCAGCGTTGTGCGCCAGGGGGGCGAGCAGTACTTC
TRBJ2-5 NA NA 12 TRBV9 CASSASQETQYF TGTGCCAGCAGCGCCTCCCAAGAGACCCAGTACTTC
TRBJ1-1 few NA 14 TRBV20-1 CSARDTGWGTEAFF TGCAGTGCTAGAGATACAGGGTGGGGAACTGAAGCTTTCTTT